This T cell receptor beta chain was captured by sequencing in a study of STAT5B mutations in CD4+ large granular lymphocyte leukemia. Study-level points and caveats: Patient CD4-sorted repertoires looked more clonal than healthy CD4+ repertoires, even without putative leukemic clones. TRBV06-family usage was enriched in top patient clones (8/27) versus controls (2/35).

V was pared by 0 bases and J by 6 bases, with 6 bases of the junction left unmatched. CDR1 LGHNA and CDR2 YSLEER come from the germline V gene. This CDR3 is 17 amino acids long. A word on this clone: The antigen remains undetermined.

The assay was run at survey level. Method: immunoSEQ multiplex PCR; TCRdb's copy keeps in-frame clones and lacks some. The sample lists fewer than 35,000 clones; just under 80% were seen once. The specimen sequenced was CD4+ T cells from blood buffy coats. The TCR sequence derives from a human donor in good health. The rearrangement uses TRBV4-3 and TRBJ2-1; 12 bases map to TRBD2. Here the CDR3 DNA reads TGCGCCAGCAGCCAAGATCTCCGGACTAGCGGGGTCAATGAGCAGTTCTTC. Translation: CASSQDLRTSGVNEQFF.